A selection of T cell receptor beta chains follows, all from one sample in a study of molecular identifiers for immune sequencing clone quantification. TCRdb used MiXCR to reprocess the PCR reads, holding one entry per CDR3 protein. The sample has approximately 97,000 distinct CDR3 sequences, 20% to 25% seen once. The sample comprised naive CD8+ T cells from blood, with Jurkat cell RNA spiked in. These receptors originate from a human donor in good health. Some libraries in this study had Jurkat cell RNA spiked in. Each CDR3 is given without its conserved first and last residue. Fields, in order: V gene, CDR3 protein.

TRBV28 ASKVLQGLHEQF
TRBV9 ASSENPGLADYHTDTQY
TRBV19 ASSISENTEAF
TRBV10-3 AISEVASGALNTGELF
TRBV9 ASSVAPSNTEAF
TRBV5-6 ASSLQYGQGARYEQY
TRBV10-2 ASSVQDVGEQF
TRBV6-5 ASTISGANVLT
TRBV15 ATSSFLTSGTYEQY
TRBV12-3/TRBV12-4 ASSPGQALYEQY
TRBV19 ASSIVRGGNQPQH
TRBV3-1 ASSREYTEAF
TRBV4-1 ASSQINSYEQY
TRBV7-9 ASSPRFSGGLTDTQY
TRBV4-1 ASSQEGNPNTEAF
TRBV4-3 ASSQGLADRYEQY
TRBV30 AWSLGRNTEAF
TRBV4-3 ASSQRQGSGYNEQF
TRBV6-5 ASSYSGAGEAF
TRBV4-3 ASSQELLGGRGEQF
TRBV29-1 SVDTILPSSYNEQF
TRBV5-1 ASSFEQTNTGELF
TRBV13 ASSLGTGGNQPQH
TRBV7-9 ASRSEGLPASGHTIY
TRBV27 ASSAQVSYEQY
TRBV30 AWEGASYEQY
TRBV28 ASSSGTRSYEQY
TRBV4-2 ASSPLGHRTYEQY
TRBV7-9 ASSLRLEQY
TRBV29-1 SVDRGGPEAF
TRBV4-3 ASSQDSTGNYNEQF
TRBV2 ASSVLAGRETQY
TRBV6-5 ASSYLPPAEDETGTDTQY
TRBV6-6 ASTNSGGDEQY
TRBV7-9 ASSPPRGTGEQF
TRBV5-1 ASSWGQGFEEKLF
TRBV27 ASSQGAVTGELF
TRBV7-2 ASSTPTSFVHEQY
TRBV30 AWSARDYQLTYEQY
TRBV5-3 ARSPRQVVPKRF
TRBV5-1 ASRERSYEQY
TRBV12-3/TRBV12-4 ASLTGTGLAF
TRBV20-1 SAQRERSSYEQY
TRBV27 ASSLHGGREGVYERY
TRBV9 ASSSGSRTQETQY
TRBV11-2 ASSLAGERDSPLH
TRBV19 ASSSRVGTQNQPQH